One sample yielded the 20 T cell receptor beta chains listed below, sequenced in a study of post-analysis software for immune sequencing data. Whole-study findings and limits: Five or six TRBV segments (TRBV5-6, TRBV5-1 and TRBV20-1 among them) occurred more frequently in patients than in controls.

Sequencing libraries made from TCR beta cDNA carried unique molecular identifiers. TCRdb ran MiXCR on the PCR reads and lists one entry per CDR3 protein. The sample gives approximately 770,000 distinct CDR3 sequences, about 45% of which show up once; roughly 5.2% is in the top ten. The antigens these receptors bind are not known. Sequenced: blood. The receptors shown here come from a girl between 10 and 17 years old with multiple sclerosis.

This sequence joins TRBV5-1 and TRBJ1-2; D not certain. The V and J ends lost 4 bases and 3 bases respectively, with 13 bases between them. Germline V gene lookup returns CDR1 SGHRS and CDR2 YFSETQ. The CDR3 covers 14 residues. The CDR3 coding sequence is TGCGCCAGCAGCCCGGTAGGCTTCGACTATGGCTACACCTTC. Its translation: CASSPVGFDYGYTF.

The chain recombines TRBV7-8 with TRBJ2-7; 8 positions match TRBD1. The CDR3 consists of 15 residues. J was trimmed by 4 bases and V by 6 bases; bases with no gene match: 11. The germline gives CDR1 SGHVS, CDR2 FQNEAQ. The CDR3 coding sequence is TGTGCCAGCAGGCCCGGACAGGGAAAAGAGTACGAGCAGTACTTC. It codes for CASRPGQGKEYEQYF. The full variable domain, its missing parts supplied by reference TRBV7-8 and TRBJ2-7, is GAGVSQSPRYKVAKRGQDVALRCDPISGHVSLFWYQQALGQGPEFLTYFQNEAQLDKSGLPSDRFFAERPEGSVSTLKIQRTQQEDSAVYLCASRPGQGKEYEQYFGPGTRLTVT.

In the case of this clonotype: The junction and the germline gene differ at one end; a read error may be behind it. As DNA, the CDR3 is TGTGTCACCTCTCCCTCAGGGTACTTCTACAATGAGCAGTTCTTC. Its translation: CVTSPSGYFYNEQFF. V is TRBV24-1 and J is TRBJ2-1, with D possibly TRBD1 on 5 matching bases. The CDR3 has 15 amino acids. Germline CDR1 is KGHDR and CDR2 is SFDVKD.

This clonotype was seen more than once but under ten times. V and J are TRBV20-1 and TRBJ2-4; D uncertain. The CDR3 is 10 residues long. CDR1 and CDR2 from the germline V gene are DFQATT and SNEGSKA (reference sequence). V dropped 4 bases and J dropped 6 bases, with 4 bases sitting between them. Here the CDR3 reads CSAIPNIQYF. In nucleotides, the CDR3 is TGCAGTGCTATTCCAAACATTCAGTACTTC.

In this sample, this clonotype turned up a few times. The CDR3 nucleotides read TGTGCCAGCAGTTTCGGGCGGGTCCCCTACAATGAGCAGTTCTTC. It specifies CASSFGRVPYNEQFF. The chain is built from TRBV12-3 or TRBV12-4 and TRBJ2-1; D is perhaps TRBD2 (5 bases). The CDR3 runs 15 residues. The V end lost 3 bases, the J end lost 2 bases, and 11 bases lay between the germline ends.

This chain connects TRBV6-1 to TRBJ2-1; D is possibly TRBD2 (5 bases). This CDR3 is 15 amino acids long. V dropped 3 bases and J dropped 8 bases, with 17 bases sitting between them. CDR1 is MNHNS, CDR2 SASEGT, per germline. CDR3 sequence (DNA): TGTGCCAGCAGTGACCGAGGACTTCTGGTGGATGAGCAGTTCTTC. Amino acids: CASSDRGLLVDEQFF.

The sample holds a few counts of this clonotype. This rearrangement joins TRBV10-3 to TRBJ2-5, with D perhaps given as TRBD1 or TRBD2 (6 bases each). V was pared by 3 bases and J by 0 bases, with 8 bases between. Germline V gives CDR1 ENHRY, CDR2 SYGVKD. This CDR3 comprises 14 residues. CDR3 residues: CAISERGDQETQYF. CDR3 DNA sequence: TGTGCCATCAGTGAAAGGGGGGACCAAGAGACCCAGTACTTC.

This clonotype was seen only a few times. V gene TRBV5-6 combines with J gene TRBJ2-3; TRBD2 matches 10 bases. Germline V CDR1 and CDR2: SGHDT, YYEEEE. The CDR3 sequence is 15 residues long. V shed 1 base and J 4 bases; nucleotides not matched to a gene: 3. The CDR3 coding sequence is TGTGCCAGCAGCTTGAGGACTAGCGGAGCAGATACGCAGTATTTT. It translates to CASSLRTSGADTQYF.

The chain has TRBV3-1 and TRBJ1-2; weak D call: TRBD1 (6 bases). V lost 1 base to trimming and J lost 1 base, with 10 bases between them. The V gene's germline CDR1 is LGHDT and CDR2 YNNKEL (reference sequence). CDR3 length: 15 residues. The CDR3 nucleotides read TGTGCCAGCAGCCAAGGCCAGGGGAGTAACTATGGCTACACCTTC. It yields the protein CASSQGQGSNYGYTF.

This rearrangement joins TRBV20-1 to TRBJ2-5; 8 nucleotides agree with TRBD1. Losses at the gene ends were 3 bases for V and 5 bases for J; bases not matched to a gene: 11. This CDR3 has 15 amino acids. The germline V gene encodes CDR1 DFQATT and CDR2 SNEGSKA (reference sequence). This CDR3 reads CSARVQGAMEETQYF. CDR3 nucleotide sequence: TGCAGTGCTAGGGTCCAGGGGGCAATGGAGGAGACCCAGTACTTC.

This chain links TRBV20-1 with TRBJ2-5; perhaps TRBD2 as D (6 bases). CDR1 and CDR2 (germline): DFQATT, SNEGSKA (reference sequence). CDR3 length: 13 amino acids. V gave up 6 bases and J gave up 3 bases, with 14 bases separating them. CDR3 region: CSADGSEEETQYF. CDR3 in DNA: TGCAGTGCCGACGGGAGTGAGGAAGAGACCCAGTACTTC.

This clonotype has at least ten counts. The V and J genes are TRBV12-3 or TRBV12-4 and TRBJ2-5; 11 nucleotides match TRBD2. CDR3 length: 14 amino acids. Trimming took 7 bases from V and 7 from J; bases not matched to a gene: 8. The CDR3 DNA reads TGTGCCAGCACCCCAACTAGCGGGAGAGGGACCCAGTACTTC. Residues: CASTPTSGRGTQYF.

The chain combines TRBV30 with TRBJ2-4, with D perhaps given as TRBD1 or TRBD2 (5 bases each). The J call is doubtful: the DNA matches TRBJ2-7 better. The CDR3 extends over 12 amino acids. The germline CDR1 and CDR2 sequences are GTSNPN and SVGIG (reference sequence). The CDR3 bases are TGTGACCACGGGACCCACCATTACGAGCAGTACTTC. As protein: CDHGTHHYEQYF.

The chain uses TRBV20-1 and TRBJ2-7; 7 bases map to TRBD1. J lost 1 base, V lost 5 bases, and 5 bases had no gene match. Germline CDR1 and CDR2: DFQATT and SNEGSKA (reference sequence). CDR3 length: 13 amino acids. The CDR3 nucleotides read TGCAGTGCTCCTGGACAGGCGTCCTACGAGCAGTACTTC. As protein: CSAPGQASYEQYF.

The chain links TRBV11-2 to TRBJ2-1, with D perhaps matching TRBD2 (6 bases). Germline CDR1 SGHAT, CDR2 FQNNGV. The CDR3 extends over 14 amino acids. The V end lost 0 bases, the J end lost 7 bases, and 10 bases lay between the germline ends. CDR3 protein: CASSLDAGSNEQFF. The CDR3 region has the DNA TGTGCCAGCAGCTTAGATGCCGGGAGTAATGAGCAGTTCTTC.

The chain's CDR3 is CATSDELLAPKWDTQYF. CDR3 in DNA: TGTGCCACCAGTGATGAACTCCTAGCGCCCAAATGGGATACGCAGTATTTT. This chain connects TRBV24-1 to TRBJ2-3; D may be TRBD2 (6 bases). The CDR3 is 17 residues long. Looked up from germline, CDR1 is KGHDR and CDR2 is SFDVKD. With 3 bases removed from V and 6 bases from J, the gap between germline ends came to 21 bases.

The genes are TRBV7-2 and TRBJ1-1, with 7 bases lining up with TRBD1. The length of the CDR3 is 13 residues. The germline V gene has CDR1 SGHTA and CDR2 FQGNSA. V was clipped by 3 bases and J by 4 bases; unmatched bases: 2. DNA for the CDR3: TGTGCCAGCAGCTTCACAGGGGCCACTGAAGCTTTCTTT. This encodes CASSFTGATEAFF.

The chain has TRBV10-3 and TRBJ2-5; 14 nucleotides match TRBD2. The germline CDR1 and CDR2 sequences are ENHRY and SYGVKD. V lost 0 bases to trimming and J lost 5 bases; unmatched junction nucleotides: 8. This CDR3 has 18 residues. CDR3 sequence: CAISESKTSGRARETQYF. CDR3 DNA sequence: TGTGCCATCAGTGAGTCGAAGACTAGCGGGAGGGCTAGGGAGACCCAGTACTTC.

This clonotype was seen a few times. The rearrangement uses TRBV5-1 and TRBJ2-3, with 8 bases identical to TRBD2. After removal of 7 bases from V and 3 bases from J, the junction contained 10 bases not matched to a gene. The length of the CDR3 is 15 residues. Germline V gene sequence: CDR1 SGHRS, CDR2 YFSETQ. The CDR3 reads CASGREGLVTDTQYF. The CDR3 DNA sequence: TGCGCCAGCGGAAGGGAGGGACTAGTGACAGATACGCAGTATTTT.

The DNA of the CDR3 is TGTGCCAGCAGCTTGGCTGGACAGGGGGCGCGGGAGACCCAGTACTTC. It yields the protein CASSLAGQGARETQYF. The chain recombines TRBV5-6 with TRBJ2-5, with 11 bases identical to TRBD1. The CDR3 sequence is 16 residues long. J lost 5 bases, V lost 0 bases, and 6 bases had no gene match. The V gene's germline CDR1 is SGHDT and CDR2 YYEEEE.